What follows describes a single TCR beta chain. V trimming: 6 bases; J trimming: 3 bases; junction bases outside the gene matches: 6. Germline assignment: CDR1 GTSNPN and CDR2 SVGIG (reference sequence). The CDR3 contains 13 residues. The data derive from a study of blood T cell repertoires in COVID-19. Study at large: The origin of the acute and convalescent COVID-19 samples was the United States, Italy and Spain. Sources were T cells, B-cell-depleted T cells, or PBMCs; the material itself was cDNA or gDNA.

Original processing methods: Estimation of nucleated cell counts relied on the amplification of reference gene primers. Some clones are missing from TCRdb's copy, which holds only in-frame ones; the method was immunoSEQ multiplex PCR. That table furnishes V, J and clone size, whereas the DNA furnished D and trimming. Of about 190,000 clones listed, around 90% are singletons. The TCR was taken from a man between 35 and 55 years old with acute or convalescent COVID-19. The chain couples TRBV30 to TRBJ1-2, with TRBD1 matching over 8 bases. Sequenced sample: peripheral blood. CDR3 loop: CACSMDRDYGYTF. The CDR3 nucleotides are TGTGCCTGTTCAATGGACAGGGACTATGGCTACACCTTC.